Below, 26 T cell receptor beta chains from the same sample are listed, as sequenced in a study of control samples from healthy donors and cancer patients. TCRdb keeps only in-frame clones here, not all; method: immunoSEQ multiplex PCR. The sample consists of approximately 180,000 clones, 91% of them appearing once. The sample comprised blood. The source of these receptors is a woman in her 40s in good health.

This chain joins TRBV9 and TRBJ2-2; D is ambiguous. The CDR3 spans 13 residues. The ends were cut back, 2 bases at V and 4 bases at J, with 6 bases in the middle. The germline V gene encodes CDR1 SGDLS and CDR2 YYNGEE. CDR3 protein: CASSVSSTGELFF. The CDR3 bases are TGTGCCAGCAGCGTTAGCTCCACCGGGGAGCTGTTTTTT.

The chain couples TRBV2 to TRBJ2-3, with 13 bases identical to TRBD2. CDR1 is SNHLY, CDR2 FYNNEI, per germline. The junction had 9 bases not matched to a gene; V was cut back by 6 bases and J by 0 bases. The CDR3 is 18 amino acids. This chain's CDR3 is CASRGLAGFSSSTDTQYF. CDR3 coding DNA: TGTGCCAGCAGGGGACTAGCGGGGTTCTCCTCTAGCACAGATACGCAGTATTTT. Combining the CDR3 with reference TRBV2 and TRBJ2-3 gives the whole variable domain EPEVTQTPSHQVTQMGQEVILRCVPISNHLYFYWYRQILGQKVEFLVSFYNNEISEKSEIFDDQFSVERPDGSNFTLKIRSTKLEDSAMYFCASRGLAGFSSSTDTQYFGPGTRLTVL.

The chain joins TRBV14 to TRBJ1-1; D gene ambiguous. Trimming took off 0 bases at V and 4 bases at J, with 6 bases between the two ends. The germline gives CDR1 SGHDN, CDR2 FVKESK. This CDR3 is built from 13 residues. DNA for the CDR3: TGTGCCAGCAGCCAAGATGGCAGCACTGAAGCTTTCTTT. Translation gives CASSQDGSTEAFF.

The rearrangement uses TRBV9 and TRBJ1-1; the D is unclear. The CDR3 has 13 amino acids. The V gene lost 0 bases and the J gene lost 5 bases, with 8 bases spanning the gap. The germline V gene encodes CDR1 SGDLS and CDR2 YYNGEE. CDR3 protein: CASSVDVGTEAFF. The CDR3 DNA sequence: TGTGCCAGCAGCGTAGATGTGGGGACTGAAGCTTTCTTT.

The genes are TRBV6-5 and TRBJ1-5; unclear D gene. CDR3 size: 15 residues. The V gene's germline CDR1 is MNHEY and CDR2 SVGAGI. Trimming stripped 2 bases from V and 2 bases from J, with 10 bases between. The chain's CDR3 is CASSYRAPGNQPQHF. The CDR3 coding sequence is TGTGCCAGCAGTTACAGGGCACCCGGCAATCAGCCCCAGCATTTT.

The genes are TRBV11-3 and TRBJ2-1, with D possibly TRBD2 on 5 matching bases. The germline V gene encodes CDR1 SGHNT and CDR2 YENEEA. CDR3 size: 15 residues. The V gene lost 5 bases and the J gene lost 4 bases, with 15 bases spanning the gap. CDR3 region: CASSPAPGLYNEQFF. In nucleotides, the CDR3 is TGTGCCAGCAGCCCTGCCCCCGGACTTTACAATGAGCAGTTCTTC.

The CDR3 DNA reads as TGTGCCAGCAGCACATCGACCGCCGCCTACGAGCAGTACTTC. It codes for CASSTSTAAYEQYF. The chain carries TRBV7-8 and TRBJ2-7, with D unresolved. Germline values: CDR1 SGHVS, CDR2 FQNEAQ. The V gene lost 5 bases and the J gene lost 2 bases, with 13 bases spanning the gap. The CDR3 is made up of 14 amino acids. Drawing the rest from reference TRBV7-8 and TRBJ2-7, the complete variable domain is GAGVSQSPRYKVAKRGQDVALRCDPISGHVSLFWYQQALGQGPEFLTYFQNEAQLDKSGLPSDRFFAERPEGSVSTLKIQRTQQEDSAVYLCASSTSTAAYEQYFGPGTRLTVT.

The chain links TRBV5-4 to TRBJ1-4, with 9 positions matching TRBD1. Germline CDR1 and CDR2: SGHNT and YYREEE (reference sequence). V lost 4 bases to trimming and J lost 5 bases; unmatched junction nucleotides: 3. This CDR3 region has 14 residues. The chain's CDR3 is CASSHGQGNEKLFF. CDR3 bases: TGTGCCAGCAGCCACGGACAGGGGAATGAAAAACTGTTTTTT.

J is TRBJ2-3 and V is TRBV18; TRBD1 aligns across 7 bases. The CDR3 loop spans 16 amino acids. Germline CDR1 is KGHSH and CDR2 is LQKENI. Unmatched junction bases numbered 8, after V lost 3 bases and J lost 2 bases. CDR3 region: CASSPTMGQTTDTQYF. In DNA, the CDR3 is TGTGCCAGCTCACCGACTATGGGACAGACCACAGATACGCAGTATTTT.

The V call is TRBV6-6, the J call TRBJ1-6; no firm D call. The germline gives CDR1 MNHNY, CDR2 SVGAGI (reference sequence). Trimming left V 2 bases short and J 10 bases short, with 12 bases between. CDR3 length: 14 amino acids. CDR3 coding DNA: TGTGCCAGCAGTTACCCCGCTGCATCATCACCCCTCCACTTT. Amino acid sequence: CASSYPAASSPLHF.

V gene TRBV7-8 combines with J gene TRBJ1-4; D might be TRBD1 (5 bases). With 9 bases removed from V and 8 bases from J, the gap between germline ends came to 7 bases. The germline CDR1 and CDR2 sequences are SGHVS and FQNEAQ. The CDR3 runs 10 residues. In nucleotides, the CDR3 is TGTGCCAGTGGGGGGGAAAAACTGTTTTTT. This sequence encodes CASGGEKLFF.

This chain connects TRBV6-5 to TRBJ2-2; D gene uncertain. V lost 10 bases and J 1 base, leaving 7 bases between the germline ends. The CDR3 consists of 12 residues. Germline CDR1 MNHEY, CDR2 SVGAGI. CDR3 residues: CATKQNTGELFF. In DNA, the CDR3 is TGTGCCACTAAACAGAACACCGGGGAGCTGTTTTTT.

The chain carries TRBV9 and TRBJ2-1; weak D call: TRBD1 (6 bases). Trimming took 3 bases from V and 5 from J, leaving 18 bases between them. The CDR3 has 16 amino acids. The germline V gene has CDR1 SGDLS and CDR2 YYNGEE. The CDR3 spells CASSADGGLPNNEQFF. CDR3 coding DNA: TGTGCCAGCAGCGCCGATGGGGGCCTCCCTAACAATGAGCAGTTCTTC.

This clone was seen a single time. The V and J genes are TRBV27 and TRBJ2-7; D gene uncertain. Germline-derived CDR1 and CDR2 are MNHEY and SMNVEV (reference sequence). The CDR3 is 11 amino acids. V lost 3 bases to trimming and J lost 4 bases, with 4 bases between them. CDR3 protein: CASSLGYEQYF. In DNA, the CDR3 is TGTGCCAGCAGTTTGGGTTACGAGCAGTACTTC.

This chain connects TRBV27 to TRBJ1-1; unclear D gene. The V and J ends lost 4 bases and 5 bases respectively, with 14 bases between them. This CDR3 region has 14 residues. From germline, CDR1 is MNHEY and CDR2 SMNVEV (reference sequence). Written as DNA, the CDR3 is TGTGCCAGCAGTTCCGCCGACGTGGAGACTGAAGCTTTCTTT. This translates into CASSSADVETEAFF.

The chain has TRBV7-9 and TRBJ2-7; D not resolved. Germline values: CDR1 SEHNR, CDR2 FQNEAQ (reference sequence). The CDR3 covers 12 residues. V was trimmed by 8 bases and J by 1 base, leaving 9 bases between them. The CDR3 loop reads CASGVISYEQYF. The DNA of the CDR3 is TGTGCCAGCGGGGTCATATCCTACGAGCAGTACTTC.

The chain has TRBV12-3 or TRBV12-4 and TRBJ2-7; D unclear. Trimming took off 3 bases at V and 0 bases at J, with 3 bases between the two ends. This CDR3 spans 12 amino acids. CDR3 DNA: TGTGCCAGCAGTTTTATCTCCTACGAGCAGTACTTC. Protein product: CASSFISYEQYF.

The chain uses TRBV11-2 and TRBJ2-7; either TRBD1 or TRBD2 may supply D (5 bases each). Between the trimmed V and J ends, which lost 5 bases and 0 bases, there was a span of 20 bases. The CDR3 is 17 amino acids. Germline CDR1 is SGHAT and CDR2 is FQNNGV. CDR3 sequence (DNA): TGTGCCAGCAGCCCTCGGCTCGGGGCCGAGAGCTCCTACGAGCAGTACTTC. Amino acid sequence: CASSPRLGAESSYEQYF.

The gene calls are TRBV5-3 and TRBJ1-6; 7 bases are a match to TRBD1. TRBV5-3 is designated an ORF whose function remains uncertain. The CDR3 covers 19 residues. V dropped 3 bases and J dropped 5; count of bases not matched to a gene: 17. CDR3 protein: CARSSTDTKGAPDNSPLHF. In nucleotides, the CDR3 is TGTGCCAGAAGCTCCACTGACACCAAGGGGGCGCCGGATAATTCACCCCTCCACTTT.

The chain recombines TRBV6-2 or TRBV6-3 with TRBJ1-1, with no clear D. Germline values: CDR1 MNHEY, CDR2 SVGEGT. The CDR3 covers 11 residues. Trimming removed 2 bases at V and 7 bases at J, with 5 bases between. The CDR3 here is CASSYPGEAFF. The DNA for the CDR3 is TGTGCCAGCAGTTACCCCGGTGAAGCTTTCTTT.

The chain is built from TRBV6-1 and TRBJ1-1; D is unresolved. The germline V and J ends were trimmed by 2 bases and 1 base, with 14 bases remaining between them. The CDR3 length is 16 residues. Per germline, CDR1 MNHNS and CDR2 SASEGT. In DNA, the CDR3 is TGTGCCAGCAGTGAACTTGAGGGTCGCGGGAACACTGAAGCTTTCTTT. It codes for CASSELEGRGNTEAFF.

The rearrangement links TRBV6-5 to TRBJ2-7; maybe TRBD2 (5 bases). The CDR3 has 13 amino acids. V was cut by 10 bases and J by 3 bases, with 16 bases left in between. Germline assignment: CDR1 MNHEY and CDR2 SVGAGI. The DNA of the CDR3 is TGTGCCACCCAGGCCTCTGGAGGCTACGAGCAGTACTTC. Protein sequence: CATQASGGYEQYF.

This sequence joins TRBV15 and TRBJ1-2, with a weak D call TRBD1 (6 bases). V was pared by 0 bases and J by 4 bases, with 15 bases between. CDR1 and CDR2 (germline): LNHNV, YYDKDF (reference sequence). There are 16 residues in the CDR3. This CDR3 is CATSRDGRGEIYGYTF. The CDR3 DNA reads TGTGCCACCAGCAGAGATGGCAGGGGAGAGATCTATGGCTACACCTTC.

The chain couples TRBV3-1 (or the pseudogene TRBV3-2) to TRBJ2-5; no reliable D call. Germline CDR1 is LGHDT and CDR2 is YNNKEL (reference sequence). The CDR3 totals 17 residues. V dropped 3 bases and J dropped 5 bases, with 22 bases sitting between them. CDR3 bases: TGTGCCAGCAGCCATCTGATCAAGGGCCGACTGGGGGAGACCCAGTACTTC. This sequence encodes CASSHLIKGRLGETQYF.

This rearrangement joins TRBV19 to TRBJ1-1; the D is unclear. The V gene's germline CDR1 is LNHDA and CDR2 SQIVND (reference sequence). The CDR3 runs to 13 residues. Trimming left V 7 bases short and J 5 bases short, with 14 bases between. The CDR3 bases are TGTGCCAGTATAGCGGAGGCGGGGACTGAAGCTTTCTTT. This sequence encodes CASIAEAGTEAFF.

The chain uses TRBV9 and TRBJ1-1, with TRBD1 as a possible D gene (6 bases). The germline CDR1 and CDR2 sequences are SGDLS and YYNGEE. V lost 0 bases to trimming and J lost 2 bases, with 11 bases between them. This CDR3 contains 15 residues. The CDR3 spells CASSVDPQGNTEAFF. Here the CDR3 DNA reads TGTGCCAGCAGCGTAGATCCACAGGGTAACACTGAAGCTTTCTTT.